This TCR beta chain was captured by sequencing in a study of OX40 agonist ivuxolimab in advanced cancers. Study details: Three patients had partial responses: one hepatocellular carcinoma, two cutaneous melanoma. The study, taken as a whole, reports: On average, CD8+ T cells showed a greater number of expanded clones than CD4+.

Data came from immunoSEQ multiplex PCR; TCRdb stores just in-frame clones and leaves some out. The data hold about 74,000 clones, with approximately 82% observed a single time. Concerning this clone: What it recognizes is unknown.

Blood sampling took place at baseline, cycle 4 day 1, and cycle 7 day 1. CDR1 is WNHNN, CDR2 SYGVQD, per germline (reference sequence). The length of the CDR3 is 15 residues. V was trimmed by 0 bases and J by 5 bases, leaving 11 bases between them. The sample in question was CD4+ or CD8+ T cells sorted from blood, obtained in a trial of the OX40 agonist ivuxolimab. The receptor comes from an adult with an advanced solid tumor such as melanoma, head and neck, liver or kidney cancer. This chain links TRBV10-1 with TRBJ2-1, with TRBD2 as a possible D gene (5 bases). CDR3: CASSESPSRDNEQFF. CDR3 bases: TGCGCCAGCAGTGAGTCGCCTAGCCGGGACAATGAGCAGTTCTTC.